The sequence of this TCR beta chain was determined in a study of T cell responses to AZD1222 COVID-19 vaccine. Whole-study results and caveats: Among the donors, most were white British and more were female, and clonal diversity was possibly underestimated. An increase in Spike-specific TCR breadth and depth was observed after two AZD1222 doses.

Turning to this clone: No antigen is known for it.

The V end was cut by 2 bases, the J end by 6 bases, with 16 bases between. The CDR3 sequence is 15 residues long. Germline V gene sequence: CDR1 LNHDA, CDR2 SQIVND (reference sequence). Pooled in the analysis were second doses at about 4 or about 12 weeks. Only in-frame clones appear in the TCRdb table, and some are missing; sequencing was by immunoSEQ multiplex PCR. Found here are around 81,000 clones, approximately 90% of them singletons; the top ten hold roughly 8%. Sequencing used peripheral blood, obtained 28 days after the second AZD1222 dose. The chain is built from TRBV19 and TRBJ1-1, with D unresolved. The clonotype originates from an adult who received the AZD1222 COVID-19 vaccine. The CDR3 region is CASSIMGGLSAEAFF. For the CDR3, the DNA is TGTGCCAGTAGTATAATGGGTGGATTAAGCGCTGAAGCTTTCTTT.